What follows are 30 T cell receptor beta chains derived from one specimen sequenced in a study of T cells in Graves' hyperthyroidism and ophthalmopathy. Authors of the study amplified TCR beta CDR3 regions from RNA transcripts. First-round RT-PCR of the TCR CDR3 relied on the HTBI primer set. TCRdb itself ran the multiplex PCR reads through MiXCR, one entry per CDR3 protein. The sample lists 550,000 to 650,000 distinct CDR3 sequences, approximately 13% occurring once. Sequencing was done on a sample of blood. These receptors all come from a woman aged 30 to 39 with Graves' hyperthyroidism that later progressed to Graves' ophthalmopathy.

The V gene is TRBV28, the J gene TRBJ1-5; D call uncertain. The CDR3 spans 13 residues. With 10 bases removed from V and 6 bases from J, the gap between germline ends came to 16 bases. Per the germline V gene, CDR1 is MDHEN and CDR2 is SYDVKM. CDR3: CAITKHRTQPQHF. CDR3 DNA sequence: TGTGCCATCACTAAACACCGGACTCAGCCCCAGCATTTT.

This clonotype appeared a few times. CDR3 in amino acids: CASSIGAVNYGYTF. CDR3 nucleotides: TGTGCCAGTAGTATAGGTGCAGTTAACTATGGCTACACCTTC. The genes are TRBV19 and TRBJ1-2; the D is unclear. The CDR3 runs to 14 residues. CDR1 is LNHDA and CDR2 is SQIVND in the germline V gene (reference sequence). Trimming left V 1 base short and J 1 base short, with 7 bases between.

The table lists this clonotype with many counts. The V call is TRBV30, the J call TRBJ2-5; 8 bases fit TRBD1. Germline lookup yields CDR1 GTSNPN and CDR2 SVGIG (reference sequence). The CDR3 has 14 residues. With V trimmed by 3 bases and J by 4 bases, 7 bases remained unmatched. The CDR3 reads CAWRRQGMAETQYF. Here the CDR3 DNA reads TGTGCCTGGAGGCGACAGGGGATGGCAGAGACCCAGTACTTC.

This clonotype was observed many times. The chain has TRBV2 and TRBJ2-1; D may be TRBD2 (6 bases). This CDR3 is built from 14 residues. Germline lookup yields CDR1 SNHLY and CDR2 FYNNEI. V was trimmed by 6 bases and J by 3 bases, leaving 12 bases between them. For the CDR3, the DNA is TGTGCCAGCAGCCCCGGAGGGGTCTACAATGAGCAGTTCTTC. Translating gives CASSPGGVYNEQFF.

At least ten counts were recorded for this clonotype. The chain carries TRBV28 and TRBJ2-1; no clear D gene. The CDR3 totals 14 residues. Between the trimmed V and J ends, which lost 8 bases and 10 bases, there was a span of 21 bases. CDR1 is MDHEN and CDR2 is SYDVKM in the germline V gene. The CDR3 reads CASPIIGPPGEQFF. The CDR3 bases are TGTGCCAGCCCAATAATAGGACCTCCTGGCGAGCAGTTCTTC.

This clonotype occurred many times. This chain links TRBV7-9 with TRBJ2-7; the D is unclear. Trimming left V 2 bases short and J 0 bases short, with 11 bases between. The V gene's germline CDR1 is SEHNR and CDR2 FQNEAQ (reference sequence). The CDR3 is made up of 15 amino acids. The CDR3 region is CASSLRTAGSYEQYF. CDR3 in DNA: TGTGCCAGCAGCTTACGAACAGCAGGCTCCTACGAGCAGTACTTC.

The V and J genes are TRBV14 and TRBJ2-7; 10 bases match TRBD1. The CDR3 totals 16 residues. Unmatched junction bases numbered 10, after V lost 1 base and J lost 7 bases. Germline loops: CDR1 SGHDN, CDR2 FVKESK. DNA for the CDR3: TGTGCCAGCAGCCAAGTTCGGGGACAGGGGAGTGTGGAGCAGTACTTC. Translation gives CASSQVRGQGSVEQYF.

This clonotype was seen ten or more times. This chain uses TRBV6-4 with TRBJ1-2; tentatively, D is TRBD1 (6 bases). The CDR3 totals 15 residues. V was trimmed by 3 bases and J by 2 bases, leaving 13 bases between them. CDR1 and CDR2 (germline): MRHNA, SNTAGT. The CDR3 loop is CASSEKGGENYGYTF. In nucleotides, the CDR3 is TGTGCCAGCAGTGAGAAGGGGGGAGAGAACTATGGCTACACCTTC.

The chain is built from TRBV11-3 and TRBJ2-7; 8 bases fit TRBD1. The CDR3 has 16 residues. V lost 9 bases and J lost 4; bases outside the gene matches: 17. Germline lookup yields CDR1 SGHNT and CDR2 YENEEA. Written as DNA, the CDR3 is TGTGCCAGTAGTACGACAGGGGCGTCGAAGGCTTACGAGCAGTACTTC. Translated, it gives CASSTTGASKAYEQYF.

This clonotype was detected ten times or more. The chain employs TRBV28 and TRBJ1-5; no definite D call. Germline CDR1 reads MDHEN; CDR2 reads SYDVKM. Trimming shortened V by 5 bases and J by 0 bases, and 14 bases separated the two germline ends. The CDR3 has 16 amino acids. Written as DNA, the CDR3 is TGTGCCAGCAGTACCCGTCGGAGTAATAGCAATCAGCCCCAGCATTTT. Translation gives CASSTRRSNSNQPQHF.

With regard to this clonotype: This may be a read error, as it is one base from a much larger clone. This chain uses TRBV29-1 with TRBJ2-1, with D perhaps given as TRBD1 or TRBD2 (5 bases each). Germline V lookup: CDR1 SQVTM, CDR2 ANQGSEA. This CDR3 has 14 residues. V was trimmed by 1 base and J by 0 bases, leaving 7 bases between them. CDR3 sequence (DNA): TGCAGCGTTGAAGCAGGGAGCTCCTACAATGAGCAGTTCTTC. Protein sequence: CSVEAGSSYNEQFF.

There are a few counts of this clonotype. This sequence joins TRBV6-1 and TRBJ2-7, with a weak D call TRBD2 (5 bases). The CDR3 runs 14 residues. Deletions cut 6 bases from V and 5 bases from J, with 17 bases between. Germline lookup yields CDR1 MNHNS and CDR2 SASEGT. The CDR3 loop reads CASRQSGPWDEQYF. CDR3 in DNA: TGTGCCAGCAGACAAAGCGGCCCCTGGGACGAGCAGTACTTC.

The chain has TRBV11-3 and TRBJ1-1; 10 positions agree with TRBD1. The junction had 10 bases not matched to a gene; V was cut back by 5 bases and J by 4 bases. This CDR3 is 16 amino acids long. The germline CDR1 and CDR2 sequences are SGHNT and YENEEA. CDR3 sequence reads: CASSLRQGAFSTEAFF. Here the CDR3 DNA reads TGTGCCAGCAGCCTGAGACAGGGGGCATTTAGCACTGAAGCTTTCTTT.

This clonotype was seen repeatedly, ten times or more. The chain has TRBV6-1 and TRBJ1-1; D is possibly TRBD1 (5 bases). Germline V CDR1 and CDR2: MNHNS, SASEGT. V dropped 1 base and J dropped 3 bases, with 12 bases sitting between them. The CDR3 is 15 residues long. The CDR3 sequence: CASSEVSGRYTEAFF. CDR3 sequence (DNA): TGTGCCAGCAGTGAAGTTTCAGGGAGGTACACTGAAGCTTTCTTT.

The CDR3 coding sequence is TGTGCCAGCAGTTACCCAGGGACAGGGAGGACTGAAGCTTTCTTT. As protein: CASSYPGTGRTEAFF. The chain links TRBV6-5 to TRBJ1-1; 9 bases line up with TRBD1. Trimming took 2 bases from V and 5 from J; bases not matched to a gene: 6. The CDR3 has 15 amino acids. Germline V gene data show CDR1 as MNHEY and CDR2 as SVGAGI.

This clonotype was observed at least ten times. The V and J genes are TRBV2 and TRBJ1-5; D possibly corresponds to TRBD1 (5 bases). The CDR3 extends over 14 amino acids. CDR1 and CDR2 from the germline V gene are SNHLY and FYNNEI. Trimming removed 6 bases at V and 0 bases at J, with 9 bases between. CDR3 loop: CASRRQNSNQPQHF. For the CDR3, the DNA is TGTGCCAGCAGGAGACAGAATAGCAATCAGCCCCAGCATTTT.

A few counts support this clonotype. Given a much more abundant clone one base away, this may be a read error. V usage is TRBV6-1 and J usage is TRBJ1-2; 7 nucleotides match TRBD1. With V trimmed by 6 bases and J by 0 bases, 4 bases remained unmatched. The CDR3 loop spans 14 amino acids. Germline CDR1 is MNHNS and CDR2 is SASEGT. CDR3 DNA: TGTGCCAGCAGCCGACAGGGAACTAACTATGGCTACACCTTC. Its protein is CASSRQGTNYGYTF.

This clonotype was counted many times. The chain recombines TRBV24-1 with TRBJ1-1, with D possibly matching TRBD1 (5 bases). Trimming removed 3 bases at V and 5 bases at J, with 12 bases between. The CDR3 is 14 residues long. CDR1 and CDR2 (germline): KGHDR, SFDVKD. CDR3 nucleotide sequence: TGTGCCACCAGTGATGCAGGGAGAGGTACTGAAGCTTTCTTT. Translation: CATSDAGRGTEAFF.

The table lists this clonotype with many counts. The chain has TRBV11-2 and TRBJ2-1; unclear D gene. Germline CDR1 reads SGHAT; CDR2 reads FQNNGV. The ends were cut back, 5 bases at V and 0 bases at J, with 14 bases in the middle. The CDR3 contains 16 residues. CDR3 residues: CASSEGATYSYNEQFF. The CDR3 region has the DNA TGTGCCAGCAGCGAAGGTGCGACTTACTCCTACAATGAGCAGTTCTTC.

Ten or more counts support this clonotype. This chain uses TRBV11-2 with TRBJ1-1; D is unresolved. Trimming left V 4 bases short and J 0 bases short, with 6 bases between. The CDR3 extends over 13 amino acids. Germline V gives CDR1 SGHAT, CDR2 FQNNGV. CDR3: CASSSEVNTEAFF. The CDR3 DNA sequence: TGTGCCAGCAGCTCCGAGGTGAACACTGAAGCTTTCTTT.

This clonotype was detected many times. The J gene is TRBJ2-4, the V gene TRBV27; D uncertain. CDR3 length: 15 residues. V was pared by 5 bases and J by 0 bases, with 11 bases between. The germline V gene has CDR1 MNHEY and CDR2 SMNVEV (reference sequence). The CDR3 region has the DNA TGTGCCAGCAGTCCGGTCCTACTAGCCAAAAACATTCAGTACTTC. Translating gives CASSPVLLAKNIQYF.

This clonotype has a count of ten or more. The chain joins TRBV27 to TRBJ1-1; D unclear. V dropped 0 bases and J dropped 3 bases, with 20 bases sitting between them. Germline assignment: CDR1 MNHEY and CDR2 SMNVEV (reference sequence). The CDR3 has 18 residues. The CDR3 nucleotides read TGTGCCAGCAGTTTATCTGGGAACCAAGGCGGTTCGGACACTGAAGCTTTCTTT. Translating it yields CASSLSGNQGGSDTEAFF.

The sample holds many counts of this clonotype. The chain has TRBV5-5 and TRBJ1-5, with D uncertain. The germline V gene encodes CDR1 SGHKS and CDR2 YYEKEE (reference sequence). The V and J ends lost 4 bases and 0 bases respectively, with 11 bases between them. The CDR3 sequence is 15 residues long. For the CDR3, the DNA is TGTGCCAGCAGCATTGAGGGCAATAGCAATCAGCCCCAGCATTTT. Its translation: CASSIEGNSNQPQHF.

Many counts were recorded for this clonotype. This chain joins TRBV12-3 or TRBV12-4 and TRBJ2-1; D may be TRBD1 (5 bases). V gave up 5 bases and J gave up 7 bases, with 15 bases separating them. The length of the CDR3 is 14 residues. This chain's CDR3 is CASSRPNTGNEQFF. The CDR3 region has the DNA TGTGCCAGCAGTCGCCCAAACACAGGAAATGAGCAGTTCTTC.

The rearrangement uses TRBV6-1 and TRBJ1-1; maybe TRBD1 (5 bases). Trimming shortened V by 4 bases and J by 4 bases, and 19 bases separated the two germline ends. The CDR3 loop spans 16 amino acids. Germline CDR1 and CDR2: MNHNS and SASEGT. The CDR3 coding sequence is TGTGCCAGCAGTGCCCAATCAGGGTGGGCGCGCACTGAAGCTTTCTTT. Amino acid sequence: CASSAQSGWARTEAFF.

This clonotype showed up many times. A junction boundary mismatches the germline segment, possibly from a read error. The V gene is TRBV30, the J gene TRBJ2-3; D ambiguous. From germline, CDR1 is GTSNPN and CDR2 SVGIG (reference sequence). The CDR3 contains 15 residues. For the CDR3, the DNA is TGTGCCTGGCGTGTGGCGGTTCGAAGGACAGATACGCAGTATTTT. It translates to CAWRVAVRRTDTQYF.

This clonotype was detected ten times or more. DNA of the CDR3: TGTGCCAGCAGTTCCGGCCGGGGAGCCTACAATGAGCAGTTCTTC. It is translated as CASSSGRGAYNEQFF. The V gene is TRBV6-2 or TRBV6-3, the J gene TRBJ2-1, with TRBD2 as a possible D gene (5 bases). The CDR3 loop spans 15 amino acids. CDR1 and CDR2 (germline): MNHEY, SVGEGT. Trimming removed 4 bases from V and 2 bases from J, with 12 bases in between.

V gene TRBV7-3 combines with J gene TRBJ2-3, with 7 bases matching TRBD1. The CDR3 length is 13 residues. Germline CDR1 SGHTA, CDR2 FQGTGA. The junction had 4 bases not matched to a gene; V was cut back by 5 bases and J by 5 bases. CDR3 protein: CASSPDRRDTQYF. CDR3 DNA sequence: TGTGCCAGCAGCCCGGACAGGAGAGATACGCAGTATTTT.

This chain links TRBV4-1 with TRBJ2-1; 11 nucleotides align to TRBD2. The junction had 1 base not matched to a gene; V was cut back by 4 bases and J by 2 bases. The CDR3 sequence is 15 residues long. Germline CDR1 and CDR2: MGHRA and YSYEKL. CDR3 region: CASSRGLAAYNEQFF. DNA of the CDR3: TGCGCCAGCAGCCGGGGACTAGCGGCCTACAATGAGCAGTTCTTC.

The chain employs TRBV4-1 and TRBJ2-2, with TRBD2 matching over 10 bases. CDR1 is MGHRA and CDR2 is YSYEKL in the germline V gene. Trimming cost V 1 base and J 3 bases; bases outside gene matches: 8. This CDR3 contains 18 residues. CDR3 nucleotides: TGCGCCAGCAGCCAAGTAAAACTAGCGGGAAAGGACACCGGGGAGCTGTTTTTT. Its protein is CASSQVKLAGKDTGELFF.